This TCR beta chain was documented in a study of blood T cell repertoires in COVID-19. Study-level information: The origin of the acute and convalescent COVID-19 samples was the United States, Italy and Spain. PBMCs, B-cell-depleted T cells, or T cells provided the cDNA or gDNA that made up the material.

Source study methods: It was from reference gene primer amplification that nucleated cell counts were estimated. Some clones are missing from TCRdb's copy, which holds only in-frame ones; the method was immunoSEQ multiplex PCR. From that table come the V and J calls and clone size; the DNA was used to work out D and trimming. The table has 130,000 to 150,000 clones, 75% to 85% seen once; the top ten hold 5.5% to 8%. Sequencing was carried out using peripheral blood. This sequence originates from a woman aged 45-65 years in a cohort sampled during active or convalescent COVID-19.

CDR3 in DNA: TGTGCCAGCGGGTCAAGCAGGGGGACGGCTGGGGAGCTGTTTTTT. Its translation is CASGSSRGTAGELFF. This chain links TRBV7-3 with TRBJ2-2; TRBD1 agrees at 7 bases. The CDR3 runs 15 residues. CDR1 and CDR2 (germline): SGHTA, FQGTGA. V dropped 8 bases and J dropped 8; count of bases not matched to a gene: 14.